The T cell receptor beta chain described here comes from a study of ipilimumab plus nivolumab after autologous stem cell transplantation. CDR3 length: 14 amino acids. V was shortened by 0 bases and J by 7 bases, with 10 bases between the two germline ends. Germline assignment: CDR1 LGHNA and CDR2 YSLEER. Profiling relied on immunoSEQ multiplex PCR, and the TCRdb table lists in-frame clones only, not all of them. The sample shows some 40,000 clones, 90% to 95% of them seen only once. This sequence joins TRBV4-3 and TRBJ1-3, with D maybe TRBD1 (5 bases). Sequences were derived from PBMCs, sampled in a trial of ipilimumab plus nivolumab as post-transplant consolidation. This clonotype was sampled from a male donor with multiple myeloma. In nucleotides, the CDR3 is TGCGCCAGCAGCCAAGAGGGGCGGGGGAACACCATATATTTT. Its protein is CASSQEGRGNTIYF.